This T cell receptor (beta chain) derives from a study of T cells after yellow fever vaccination. The study's findings and limits: By day 5 rather than day 15, the secondary response had peaked, though it was weaker.

This CDR3 spans 13 amino acids. Trimming removed 7 bases at V and 4 bases at J, with 13 bases between. This clonotype has a count of ten or more. TCRdb reprocessed the 5' RACE reads via MiXCR and lists one record per CDR3 protein. Of more than 3,500 distinct CDR3 sequences in the sample, under 8.5% are singletons; the top ten hold 50% to 75%. The sequence was collected from a man between 18 and 29 years old who received the YFV17D yellow fever vaccine. V and J are TRBV12-3 or TRBV12-4 and TRBJ1-1; D is undetermined. The specimen comprised PBMCs, either bulk or a sorted T-cell subset (CD4+, CD8+, memory, or dextramer-sorted; not recorded which), sampled approximately 40 days after the first yellow fever vaccination. CDR3 in amino acids: CASTWLGSTEAFF. The CDR3 DNA is TGTGCCAGCACCTGGCTAGGGAGCACTGAAGCTTTCTTT.